Listed below are T cell receptor beta chains from one sample, sequenced in a study of T cell changes during pregnancy in multiple sclerosis. Assay: immunoSEQ multiplex PCR; the TCRdb copy retains only in-frame clones and omits some. This table holds some 53,000 clones, around 94% found once. The input for sequencing was CD4+ T cells from peripheral blood mononuclear cells, taken in the third trimester of pregnancy. All receptors derive from a female donor with multiple sclerosis, enrolled in a pregnancy study. Both conserved end residues are part of each CDR3. The D gene is left open where the match is weak. Clone size, where shown, is once, few, many, or a class for clones that have expanded.

TRBJ2-1,NA,NA,TRBV6-1,CAGRGRGYNEQFF,TGTGCCGGAAGGGGCAGGGGCTACAATGAGCAGTTCTTC
TRBJ2-5,NA,NA,TRBV2,CASSNGEWETQYF,TGTGCCAGCAGTAACGGGGAGTGGGAGACCCAGTACTTC
TRBJ1-3,NA,NA,TRBV7-9,CASSPKQRVGNTIYF,TGTGCCAGCAGCCCCAAACAACGGGTTGGAAACACCATATATTTT
TRBJ2-3,NA,NA,TRBV2,CASRYRVLSDTQYF,TGTGCCAGCAGGTACAGGGTACTTTCAGATACGCAGTATTTT
TRBJ2-7,NA,NA,TRBV7-6,CASSLGQFSYEQYF,TGTGCCAGCAGCTTAGGGCAGTTCTCCTACGAGCAGTACTTC
TRBJ2-2,NA,NA,TRBV21-1,CASSKGSKPIGELFF,TGTGCCAGCAGCAAAGGAAGTAAGCCCATCGGGGAGCTGTTTTTT
TRBJ1-5,NA,NA,TRBV28,CASSSPRHLNQPQHF,TGTGCCAGCAGCTCGCCCAGGCACCTCAATCAGCCCCAGCATTTT
TRBJ1-5,NA,NA,TRBV7-9,CASSADRTVREPQHF,TGTGCCAGCAGCGCCGACCGGACAGTCCGCGAACCCCAGCATTTT
TRBJ2-3,TRBD2,once,TRBV4-2,CASSQGGTSGRKWGTDTQYF,TGTGCCAGCAGCCAAGGGGGGACTAGCGGGAGAAAGTGGGGCACAGATACGCAGTATTTT
TRBJ2-7,NA,NA,TRBV7-3,CASSLTGADEQYF,TGTGCCAGCAGCTTAACTGGGGCGGACGAGCAGTACTTC
TRBJ1-1,NA,NA,TRBV28,CASSWGRETEAFF,TGTGCCAGCAGTTGGGGGAGGGAGACTGAAGCTTTCTTT
TRBJ1-4,NA,NA,TRBV7-3,CASSLGRGEKLFF,TGTGCCAGCAGCTTGGGCAGGGGCGAAAAACTGTTTTTT
TRBJ2-3,TRBD2,NA,TRBV10-1,CASSGAGGHDTQYF,TGCGCCAGCAGTGGAGCGGGGGGGCATGATACGCAGTATTTT
TRBJ2-6,NA,NA,TRBV19,CASAISGANVLTF,TGTGCCAGCGCTATCTCTGGGGCCAACGTCCTGACTTTC
TRBJ1-2,NA,NA,TRBV25-1,CASSGTEFYTF,TGTGCCAGCAGTGGGACAGAGTTCTACACCTTC
TRBJ1-5,NA,NA,TRBV6-5,CASSIGQGGNQPQHF,TGTGCCAGCAGTATCGGACAAGGGGGAAATCAGCCCCAGCATTTT
TRBJ1-5,NA,NA,TRBV15,CATSRVNSGYQPQHF,TGTGCCACCAGCAGAGTAAATTCAGGGTATCAGCCCCAGCATTTT
TRBJ1-1,TRBD1,NA,TRBV19,CASTSAQGMNTEAFF,TGTGCCAGTACATCCGCACAGGGGATGAACACTGAAGCTTTCTTT
TRBJ1-5,NA,NA,TRBV19,CASSEGLRQPQHF,TGTGCCAGTAGTGAGGGCCTAAGGCAGCCCCAGCATTTT
TRBJ1-5,NA,NA,TRBV7-8,CASSLESGQPQHF,TGTGCCAGCAGCTTAGAATCCGGGCAGCCCCAGCATTTT